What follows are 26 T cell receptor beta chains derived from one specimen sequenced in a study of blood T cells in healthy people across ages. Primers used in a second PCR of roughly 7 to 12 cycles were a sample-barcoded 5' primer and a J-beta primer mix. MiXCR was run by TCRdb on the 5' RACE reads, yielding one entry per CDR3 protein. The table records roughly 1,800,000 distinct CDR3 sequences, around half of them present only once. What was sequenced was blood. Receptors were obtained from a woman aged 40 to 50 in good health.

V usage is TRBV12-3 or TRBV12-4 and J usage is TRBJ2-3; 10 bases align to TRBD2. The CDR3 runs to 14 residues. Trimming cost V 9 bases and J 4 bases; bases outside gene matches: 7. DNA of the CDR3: TGTGCCAGTCGACTAGCGGGTTTCGCAGATACGCAGTATTTT. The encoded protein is CASRLAGFADTQYF.

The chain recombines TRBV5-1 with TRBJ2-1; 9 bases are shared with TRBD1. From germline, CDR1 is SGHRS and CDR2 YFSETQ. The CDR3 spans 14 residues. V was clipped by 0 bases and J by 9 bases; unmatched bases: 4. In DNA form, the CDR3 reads TGCGCCAGCAGCTTGGGCGGACAGGGGTCTGAGCAGTTCTTC. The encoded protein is CASSLGGQGSEQFF.

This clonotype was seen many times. CDR3 coding DNA: TGCAGTGCTCTGACAGGCAATACGCAGTATTTT. Protein sequence: CSALTGNTQYF. This rearrangement joins TRBV20-1 to TRBJ2-3; maybe TRBD1 (6 bases). CDR1 DFQATT and CDR2 SNEGSKA come from the germline V gene (reference sequence). Trimming took 5 bases from V and 7 from J, leaving 10 bases between them. CDR3 length: 11 residues.

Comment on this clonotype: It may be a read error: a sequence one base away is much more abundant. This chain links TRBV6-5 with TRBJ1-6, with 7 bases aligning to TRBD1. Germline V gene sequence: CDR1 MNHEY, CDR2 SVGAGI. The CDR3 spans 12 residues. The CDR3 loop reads CASSNRGSPPHF. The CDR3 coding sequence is TGTGCCAGCAGTAACAGGGGTTCACCCCCCCACTTT.

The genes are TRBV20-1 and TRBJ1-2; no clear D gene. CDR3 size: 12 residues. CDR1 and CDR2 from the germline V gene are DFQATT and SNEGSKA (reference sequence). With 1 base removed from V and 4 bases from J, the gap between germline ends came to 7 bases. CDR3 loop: CSARAPSYGYTF. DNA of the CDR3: TGCAGTGCTAGAGCACCGAGCTATGGCTACACCTTC.

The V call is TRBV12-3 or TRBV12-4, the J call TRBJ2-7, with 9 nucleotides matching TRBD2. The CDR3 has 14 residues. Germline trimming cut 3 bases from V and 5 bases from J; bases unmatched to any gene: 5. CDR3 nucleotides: TGTGCCAGCAGTTTGCGGGGGGGCGGCCACGAGCAGTACTTC. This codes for CASSLRGGGHEQYF.

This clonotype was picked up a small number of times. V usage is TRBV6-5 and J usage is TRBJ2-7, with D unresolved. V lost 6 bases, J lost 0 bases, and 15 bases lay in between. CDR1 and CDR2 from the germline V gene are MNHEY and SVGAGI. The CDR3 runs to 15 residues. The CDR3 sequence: CASRITVVLSYEQYF. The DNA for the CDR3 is TGTGCCAGCAGAATAACAGTGGTCCTCTCCTACGAGCAGTACTTC.

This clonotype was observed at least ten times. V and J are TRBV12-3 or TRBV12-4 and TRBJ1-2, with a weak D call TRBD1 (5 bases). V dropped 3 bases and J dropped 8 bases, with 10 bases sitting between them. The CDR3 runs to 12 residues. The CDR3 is CASSFSGSGYTF. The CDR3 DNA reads TGTGCCAGCAGTTTCTCAGGGAGCGGCTACACCTTC.

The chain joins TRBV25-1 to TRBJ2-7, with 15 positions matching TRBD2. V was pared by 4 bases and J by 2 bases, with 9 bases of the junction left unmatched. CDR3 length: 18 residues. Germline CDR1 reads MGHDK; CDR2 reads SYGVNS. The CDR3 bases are TGTGCCAGCAGTGTGTTGGGGACTAGCGGGGGGAAAACCTACGAGCAGTACTTC. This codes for CASSVLGTSGGKTYEQYF.

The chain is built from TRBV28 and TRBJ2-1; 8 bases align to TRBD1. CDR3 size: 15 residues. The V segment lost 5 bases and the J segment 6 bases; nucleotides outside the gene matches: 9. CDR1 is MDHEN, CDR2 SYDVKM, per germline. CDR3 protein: CASSPTGQASNEQFF. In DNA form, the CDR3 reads TGTGCCAGCAGTCCTACGGGACAGGCTTCCAATGAGCAGTTCTTC.

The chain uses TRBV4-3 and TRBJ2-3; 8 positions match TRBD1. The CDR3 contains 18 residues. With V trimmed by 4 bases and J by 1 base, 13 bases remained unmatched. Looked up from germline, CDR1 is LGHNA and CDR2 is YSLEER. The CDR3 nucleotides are TGCGCCAGCAGCCTCCTAAACAGCGACAGGGGAGGCACAGATACGCAGTATTTT. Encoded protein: CASSLLNSDRGGTDTQYF.

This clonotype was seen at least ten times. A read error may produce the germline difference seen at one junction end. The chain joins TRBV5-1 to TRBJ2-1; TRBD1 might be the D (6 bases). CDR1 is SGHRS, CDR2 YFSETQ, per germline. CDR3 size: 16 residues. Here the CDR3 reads CASSLVGGSSYNEQFF. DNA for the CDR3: TGTGCCAGCAGCTTAGTAGGGGGAAGCTCCTACAATGAGCAGTTCTTC.

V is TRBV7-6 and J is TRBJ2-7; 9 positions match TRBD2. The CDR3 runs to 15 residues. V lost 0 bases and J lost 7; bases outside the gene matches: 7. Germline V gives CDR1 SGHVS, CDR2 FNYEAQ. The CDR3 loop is CASSLALAGHNEQYF. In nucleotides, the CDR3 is TGTGCCAGCAGCTTAGCTCTAGCGGGGCACAATGAGCAGTACTTC.

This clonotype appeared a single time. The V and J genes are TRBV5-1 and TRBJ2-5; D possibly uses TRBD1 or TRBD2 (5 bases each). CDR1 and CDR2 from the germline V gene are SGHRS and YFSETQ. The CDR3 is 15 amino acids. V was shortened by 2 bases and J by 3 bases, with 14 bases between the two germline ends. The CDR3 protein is CASSFAGTAEETQYF. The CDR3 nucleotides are TGCGCCAGCAGCTTCGCAGGGACGGCGGAAGAGACCCAGTACTTC.

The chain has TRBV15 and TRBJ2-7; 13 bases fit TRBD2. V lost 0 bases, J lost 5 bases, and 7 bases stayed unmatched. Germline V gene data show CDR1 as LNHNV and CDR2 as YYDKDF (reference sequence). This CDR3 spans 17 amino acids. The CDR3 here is CATSRDATSGGLNEQYF. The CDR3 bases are TGTGCCACCAGCAGAGATGCGACTAGCGGGGGGCTCAACGAGCAGTACTTC.

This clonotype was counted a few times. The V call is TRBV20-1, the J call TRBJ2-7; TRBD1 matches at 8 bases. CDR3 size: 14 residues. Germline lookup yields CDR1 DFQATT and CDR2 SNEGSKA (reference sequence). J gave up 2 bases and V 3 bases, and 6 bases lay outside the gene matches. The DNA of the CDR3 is TGCAGTGCTAGGAGGGACAGGACTCCCTACGAGCAGTACTTC. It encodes CSARRDRTPYEQYF.

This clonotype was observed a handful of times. In DNA form, the CDR3 reads TGCAGTGCTAGAGGATTTTGGACAGGGGAGTTCACAGATACGCAGTATTTT. Translated, it gives CSARGFWTGEFTDTQYF. The rearrangement joins TRBV20-1 to TRBJ2-3; the match to TRBD1 covers 9 bases. The V segment lost 1 base and the J segment 2 bases; nucleotides outside the gene matches: 10. In germline, CDR1 is DFQATT, CDR2 SNEGSKA (reference sequence). The CDR3 totals 17 residues.

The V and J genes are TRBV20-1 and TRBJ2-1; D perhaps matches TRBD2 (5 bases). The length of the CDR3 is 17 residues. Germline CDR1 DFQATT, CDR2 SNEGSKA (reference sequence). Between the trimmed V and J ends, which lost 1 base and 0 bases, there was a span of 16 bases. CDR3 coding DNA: TGCAGTGCTAGAGGAGGTAGCGCCATGAGCTCCTACAATGAGCAGTTCTTC. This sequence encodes CSARGGSAMSSYNEQFF.

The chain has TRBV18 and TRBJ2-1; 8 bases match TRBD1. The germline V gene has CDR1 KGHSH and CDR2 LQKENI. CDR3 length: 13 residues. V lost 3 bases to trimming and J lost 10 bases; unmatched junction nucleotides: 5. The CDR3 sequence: CASSPTDRGEQFF. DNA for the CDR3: TGTGCCAGCTCACCGACAGACAGGGGCGAGCAGTTCTTC.

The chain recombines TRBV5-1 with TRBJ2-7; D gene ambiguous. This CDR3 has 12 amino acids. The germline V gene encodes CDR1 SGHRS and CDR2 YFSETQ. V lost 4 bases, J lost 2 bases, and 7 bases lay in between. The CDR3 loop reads CASSDFAYEQYF. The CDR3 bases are TGCGCCAGCAGCGACTTTGCCTACGAGCAGTACTTC. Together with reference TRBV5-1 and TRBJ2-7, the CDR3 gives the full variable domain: KAGVTQTPRYLIKTRGQQVTLSCSPISGHRSVSWYQQTPGQGLQFLFEYFSETQRNKGNFPGRFSGRQFSNSRSEMNVSTLELGDSALYLCASSDFAYEQYFGPGTRLTVT.

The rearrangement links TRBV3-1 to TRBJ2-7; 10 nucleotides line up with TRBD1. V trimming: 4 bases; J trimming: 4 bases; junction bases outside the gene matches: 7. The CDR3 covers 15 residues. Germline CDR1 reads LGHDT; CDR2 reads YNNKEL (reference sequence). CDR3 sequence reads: CASSLLTGGYYEQYF. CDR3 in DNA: TGTGCCAGCAGCCTTTTGACAGGGGGCTATTACGAGCAGTACTTC.

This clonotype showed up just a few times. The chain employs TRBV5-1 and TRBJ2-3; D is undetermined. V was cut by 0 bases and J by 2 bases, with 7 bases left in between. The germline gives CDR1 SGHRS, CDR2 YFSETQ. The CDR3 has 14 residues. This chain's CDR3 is CASSLGSITDTQYF. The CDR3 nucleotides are TGCGCCAGCAGCTTGGGATCGATCACAGATACGCAGTATTTT.

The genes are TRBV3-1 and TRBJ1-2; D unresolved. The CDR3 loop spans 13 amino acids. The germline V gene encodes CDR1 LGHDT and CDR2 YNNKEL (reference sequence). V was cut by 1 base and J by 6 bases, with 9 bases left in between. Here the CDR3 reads CASSQVGSDGYTF. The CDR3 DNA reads TGTGCCAGCAGCCAAGTTGGCTCTGATGGCTACACCTTC.

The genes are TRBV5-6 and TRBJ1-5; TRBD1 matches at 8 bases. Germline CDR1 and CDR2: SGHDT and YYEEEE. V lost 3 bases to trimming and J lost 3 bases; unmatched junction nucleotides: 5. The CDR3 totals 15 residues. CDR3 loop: CASSSTGEHNQPQHF. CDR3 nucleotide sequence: TGTGCCAGCAGCTCGACAGGGGAACACAATCAGCCCCAGCATTTT.

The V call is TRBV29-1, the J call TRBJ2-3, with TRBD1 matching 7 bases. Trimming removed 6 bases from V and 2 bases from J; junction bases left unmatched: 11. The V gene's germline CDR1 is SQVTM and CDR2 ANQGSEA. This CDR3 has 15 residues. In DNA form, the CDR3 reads TGCAGCGTAGCACCGGGACAGACCTTCACAGATACGCAGTATTTT. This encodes CSVAPGQTFTDTQYF.

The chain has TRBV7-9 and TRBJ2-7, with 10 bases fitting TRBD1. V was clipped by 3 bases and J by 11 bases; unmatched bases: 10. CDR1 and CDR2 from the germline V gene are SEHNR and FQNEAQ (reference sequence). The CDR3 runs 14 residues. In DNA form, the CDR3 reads TGTGCCAGCAGCTTGGGGACAGGGGTTGATCTAGAGTACTTC. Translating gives CASSLGTGVDLEYF.